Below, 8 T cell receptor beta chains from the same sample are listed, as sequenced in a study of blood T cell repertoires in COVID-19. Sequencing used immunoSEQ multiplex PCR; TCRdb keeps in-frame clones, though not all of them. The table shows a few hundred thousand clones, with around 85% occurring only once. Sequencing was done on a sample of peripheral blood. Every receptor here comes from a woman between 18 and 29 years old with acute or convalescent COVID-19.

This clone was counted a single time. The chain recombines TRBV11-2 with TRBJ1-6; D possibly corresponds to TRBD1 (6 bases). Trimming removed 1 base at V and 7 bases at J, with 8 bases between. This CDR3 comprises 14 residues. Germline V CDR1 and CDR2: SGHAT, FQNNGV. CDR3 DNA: TGTGCCAGCAGCTTAGGGACAGCCAATTCACCCCTCCACTTT. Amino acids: CASSLGTANSPLHF.

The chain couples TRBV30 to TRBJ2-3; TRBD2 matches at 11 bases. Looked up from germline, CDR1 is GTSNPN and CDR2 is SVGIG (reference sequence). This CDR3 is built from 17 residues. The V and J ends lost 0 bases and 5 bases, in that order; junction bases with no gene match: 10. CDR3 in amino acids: CAWSVPISGGAEDTQYF. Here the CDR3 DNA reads TGTGCCTGGAGTGTACCCATTAGCGGGGGGGCCGAAGATACGCAGTATTTT.

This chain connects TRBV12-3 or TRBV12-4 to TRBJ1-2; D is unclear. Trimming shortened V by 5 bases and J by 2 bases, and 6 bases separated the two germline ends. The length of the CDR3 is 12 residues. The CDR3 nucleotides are TGTGCCAGCAGTGGCAGGAACTATGGCTACACCTTC. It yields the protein CASSGRNYGYTF.

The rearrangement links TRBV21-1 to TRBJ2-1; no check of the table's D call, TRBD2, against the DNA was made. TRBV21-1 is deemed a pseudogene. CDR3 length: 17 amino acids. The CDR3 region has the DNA TGTGCCAGCAGCAAAGGTCGTAGGGACTTGGCTTGGAATGAGCAGTTCTTC. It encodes CASSKGRRDLAWNEQFF.

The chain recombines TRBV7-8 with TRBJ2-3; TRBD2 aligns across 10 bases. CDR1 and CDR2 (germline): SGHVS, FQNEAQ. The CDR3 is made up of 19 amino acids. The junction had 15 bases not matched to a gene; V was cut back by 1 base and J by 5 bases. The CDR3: CASSLDPMFLAGAKDTQYF. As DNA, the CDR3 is TGTGCCAGCAGCTTAGACCCTATGTTCCTAGCGGGGGCAAAAGATACGCAGTATTTT.

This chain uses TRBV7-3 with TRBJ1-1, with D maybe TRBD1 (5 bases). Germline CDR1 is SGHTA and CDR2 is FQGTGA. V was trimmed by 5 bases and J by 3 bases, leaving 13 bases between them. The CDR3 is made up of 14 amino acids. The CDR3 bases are TGTGCCAGCAGCATGACAGTAGACCACACTGAAGCTTTCTTT. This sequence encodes CASSMTVDHTEAFF.

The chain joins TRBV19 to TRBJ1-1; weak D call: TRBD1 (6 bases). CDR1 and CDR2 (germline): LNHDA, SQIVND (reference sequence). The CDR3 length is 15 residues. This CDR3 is CAKTYSGTKNTEAFF. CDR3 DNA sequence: TGTGCGAAGACGTATTCCGGGACAAAGAACACTGAAGCTTTCTTT.

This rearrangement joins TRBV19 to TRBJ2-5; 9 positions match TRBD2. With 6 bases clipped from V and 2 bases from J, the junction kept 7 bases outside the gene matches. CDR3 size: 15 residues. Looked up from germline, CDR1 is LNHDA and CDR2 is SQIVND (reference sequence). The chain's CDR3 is CASSYSGGIQETQYF. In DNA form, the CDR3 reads TGTGCCAGTAGCTATAGCGGGGGAATTCAAGAGACCCAGTACTTC.